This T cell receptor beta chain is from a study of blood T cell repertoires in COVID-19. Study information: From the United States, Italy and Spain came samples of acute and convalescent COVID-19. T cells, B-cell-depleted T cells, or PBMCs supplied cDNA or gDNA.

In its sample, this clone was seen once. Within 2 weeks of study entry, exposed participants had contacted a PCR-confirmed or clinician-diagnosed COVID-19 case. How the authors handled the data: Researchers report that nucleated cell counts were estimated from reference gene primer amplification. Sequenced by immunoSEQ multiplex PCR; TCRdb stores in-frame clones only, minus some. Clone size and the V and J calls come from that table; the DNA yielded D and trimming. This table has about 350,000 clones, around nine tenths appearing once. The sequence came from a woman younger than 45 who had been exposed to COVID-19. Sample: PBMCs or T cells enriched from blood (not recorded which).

The DNA for the CDR3 is TGTGCCAGCAGCGTAATAGATGACGAGCAGTACTTC. Its translation is CASSVIDDEQYF. This chain joins TRBV9 and TRBJ2-7, with no clear D. The CDR3 spans 12 residues. V was trimmed by 1 base and J by 5 bases, leaving 7 bases between them. CDR1 and CDR2 from the germline V gene are SGDLS and YYNGEE.